Listed below are T cell receptor beta chains from one sample, sequenced in a study of graft-versus-host responses after intestinal transplantation. These receptors lack a known antigen. Measured with immunoSEQ multiplex PCR; TCRdb has only the in-frame clones, and not every one. The sample has around 88,000 clones, roughly 87% seen once. The starting material was unstimulated CD8+ T cells sorted from spleen or lymph node cells, obtained before intestinal transplant. The receptors here all came from a human donor who received an intestinal transplant. CDR3s include the opening cysteine and the closing phenylalanine or tryptophan. D genes are given only for firm matches. Clone size is given for some rows only: seen once, a few or many times, or a class if the clone is expanded.

TRBV7-2,TRBJ2-7,-,-,CASSPRVRHEQYF,TGTGCCAGCAGCCCAAGGGTTAGGCACGAGCAGTACTTC
TRBV6-4,TRBJ2-3,few,TRBD2,CASSSGGGTDTQYF,TGTGCCAGCAGTTCGGGGGGGGGAACAGATACGCAGTATTTT
TRBV12-5,TRBJ1-1,-,-,CASGFGTPKRTEAFF,TGTGCTAGTGGTTTTGGGACACCAAAGAGGACTGAAGCTTTCTTT
TRBV5-6,TRBJ2-7,-,-,CASSTGTSYEQYF,TGTGCCAGCAGCACCGGGACATCCTACGAGCAGTACTTC
TRBV6-5,TRBJ2-7,-,-,CASRPDGGYSYEQYF,TGTGCCAGCAGGCCGGATGGGGGATATTCCTACGAGCAGTACTTC
TRBV10-2,TRBJ1-1,-,-,CASSQERRIGVTEAFF,TGCGCCAGCAGTCAAGAGCGGAGGATTGGGGTAACTGAAGCTTTCTTT
TRBV5-6,TRBJ2-3,-,TRBD2,CASSILAGGRTDTQYF,TGTGCCAGCAGCATCCTAGCGGGGGGGCGGACAGATACGCAGTATTTT
TRBV28,TRBJ1-1,-,TRBD1,CASSYNFILQGARTEAFF,TGTGCCAGCAGTTATAACTTTATCTTACAGGGGGCAAGAACTGAAGCTTTCTTT
TRBV4-1,TRBJ1-1,-,-,CASSHSPGIEAFF,TGCGCCAGCAGCCACAGCCCGGGGATTGAAGCTTTCTTT
TRBV2,TRBJ1-1,-,-,CASSEGNYRTNTEAFF,TGTGCCAGCAGTGAAGGCAATTACAGAACGAACACTGAAGCTTTCTTT
TRBV19,TRBJ2-7,once,TRBD2,CASSPTGLAPYEQYF,TGTGCCAGTAGTCCTACCGGACTAGCCCCCTACGAGCAGTACTTC
TRBV5-1,TRBJ1-1,-,-,CASSFPGQPKAFF,TGCGCCAGCAGCTTCCCCGGACAGCCTAAAGCTTTCTTT
TRBV6-5,TRBJ2-7,-,-,CASSLTGDSSYEQYF,TGTGCCAGCAGTTTGACAGGAGACAGCTCCTACGAGCAGTACTTC
TRBV7-9,TRBJ2-7,once,TRBD1,CASSSGQGISYEQYF,TGTGCCAGCAGCTCCGGACAGGGCATTTCCTACGAGCAGTACTTC
TRBV7-6,TRBJ1-1,-,-,CASSPWAGGDTEAFF,TGTGCCAGCAGCCCATGGGCGGGAGGGGACACTGAAGCTTTCTTT
TRBV6-5,TRBJ2-7,-,TRBD1,CASSDWTGPYEQYF,TGTGCCAGCAGTGATTGGACAGGGCCCTACGAGCAGTACTTC
TRBV9,TRBJ2-1,-,-,CASSVSRSAPYNEQFF,TGTGCCAGCAGCGTATCAAGGAGCGCGCCCTACAATGAGCAGTTCTTC
TRBV13,TRBJ2-3,-,TRBD2,CASSSLAGGSVSTDTQYF,TGTGCCAGCAGCTCCTTAGCGGGGGGCTCCGTCAGCACAGATACGCAGTATTTT
TRBV18,TRBJ2-5,-,-,CASSPRETQYF,TGTGCCAGCTCACCAAGAGAGACCCAGTACTTC
TRBV27,TRBJ2-1,-,TRBD1,CASKTGTGGHEQFF,TGTGCCAGCAAAACCGGGACAGGGGGCCATGAGCAGTTCTTC
TRBV7-8,TRBJ1-1,-,-,CASSLYGRPNTEAFF,TGTGCCAGCAGCTTATACGGCAGACCGAACACTGAAGCTTTCTTT
TRBV27,TRBJ2-3,-,-,CGAGTDTQYF,TGTGGGGCTGGCACAGATACGCAGTATTTT
TRBV4-1,TRBJ1-4,-,-,CASEGVDEKLFF,TGCGCCAGCGAAGGGGTGGATGAAAAACTGTTTTTT
TRBV15,TRBJ1-1,-,TRBD1,CATSRDRWGTDPIYRNTEAFF,TGTGCCACCAGCAGAGACCGGTGGGGGACAGACCCAATCTATCGGAACACTGAAGCTTTCTTT
TRBV6-1,TRBJ2-7,-,-,CASSAPRGTIHEQYF,TGTGCCAGCAGTGCCCCGCGTGGAACCATCCACGAGCAGTACTTC
TRBV2,TRBJ2-3,-,TRBD2,CASSELSGGAFTDTQYF,TGTGCCAGCAGTGAATTAAGCGGGGGGGCATTCACAGATACGCAGTATTTT
TRBV7-3,TRBJ2-7,-,-,CASSLTRGNEQYF,TGTGCCAGCAGCTTAACGCGTGGGAACGAGCAGTACTTC
TRBV4-1,TRBJ1-5,-,-,CASSWGISNQPQHF,TGCGCCAGCAGCTGGGGGATTAGCAATCAGCCCCAGCATTTT
TRBV5-1,TRBJ2-2,-,-,CASSLGVDDTGELFF,TGCGCCAGCAGCTTGGGAGTCGATGACACCGGGGAGCTGTTTTTT
TRBV25-1,TRBJ2-1,-,TRBD1,CASSVTGSTYNEQFF,TGTGCCAGCAGTGTGACAGGGTCAACCTACAATGAGCAGTTCTTC
TRBV4-1,TRBJ1-1,once,TRBD1,CASSGQGGWNTEAFF,TGCGCCAGCAGTGGACAGGGCGGTTGGAACACTGAAGCTTTCTTT
TRBV6-1,TRBJ1-2,-,-,CASSEWRGLNYGYTF,TGTGCCAGCAGTGAATGGAGGGGACTTAACTATGGCTACACCTTC
TRBV28,TRBJ2-7,-,-,CASSLRGFWSYEQYF,TGTGCCAGCAGTTTACGCGGGTTCTGGTCCTACGAGCAGTACTTC
TRBV2,TRBJ2-5,-,-,CASSRVISQEETQYF,TGTGCCAGCAGCCGTGTGATATCCCAAGAGGAGACCCAGTACTTC
TRBV13,TRBJ2-1,-,TRBD2,CASSPPLGGGDYNEQFF,TGTGCCAGCAGCCCCCCCCTGGGCGGGGGGGACTACAATGAGCAGTTCTTC
TRBV27,TRBJ1-5,few,-,CASGRGSRGNQPQHF,TGTGCCAGCGGACGAGGTTCTCGAGGCAATCAGCCCCAGCATTTT
TRBV6-1,TRBJ2-4,-,TRBD1,CASSESPGQGNLLAKNIQYF,TGTGCCAGCAGTGAGAGTCCGGGACAGGGAAATTTACTAGCCAAAAACATTCAGTACTTC
TRBV6-6,TRBJ1-1,-,TRBD1,CASSRQGNTEAFF,TGTGCCAGCAGCCGACAGGGTAACACTGAAGCTTTCTTT
TRBV28,TRBJ2-7,-,TRBD1,CASSSPDRAYEQYF,TGTGCCAGCAGTTCACCGGACAGGGCCTACGAGCAGTACTTC
TRBV18,TRBJ2-7,-,TRBD2,CASSPPKLAGIPKQYF,TGTGCCAGCTCACCTCCGAAGTTAGCGGGGATTCCGAAACAGTACTTC
TRBV7-9,TRBJ2-5,-,TRBD2,CASSLGLAGETQYF,TGTGCCAGCAGCTTAGGACTAGCGGGAGAGACCCAGTACTTC
TRBV10-3,TRBJ2-7,-,-,CAIRDQTDIYEQYF,TGTGCCATCAGAGACCAGACAGACATCTACGAGCAGTACTTC
TRBV25-1,TRBJ2-7,-,-,CASSDIYREGEQYF,TGTGCCAGCAGTGACATTTACAGGGAGGGAGAGCAGTACTTC
TRBV5-5,TRBJ2-1,-,TRBD2,CASSLVWREYRWESYNEQFF,TGTGCCAGCAGCTTAGTTTGGCGGGAGTACCGTTGGGAGTCCTACAATGAGCAGTTCTTC
TRBV30,TRBJ2-3,-,-,CAWSVGSSSTDTQYF,TGTGCCTGGAGTGTGGGTAGCTCTAGCACAGATACGCAGTATTTT
TRBV5-1,TRBJ2-7,-,TRBD1,CASRDRGMGEQYF,TGCGCCAGCAGAGACAGGGGAATGGGCGAGCAGTACTTC
TRBV9,TRBJ2-1,-,TRBD2,CASSSPSGGLINEQFF,TGTGCCAGCAGCTCACCAAGCGGGGGGCTCATTAATGAGCAGTTCTTC
TRBV20-1,TRBJ2-7,-,-,CSATSGYEQYF,TGCAGTGCCACGAGTGGCTACGAGCAGTACTTC
TRBV4-1,TRBJ1-1,-,-,CASSQDGQGMDTEAFF,TGCGCCAGCAGCCAAGACGGGCAGGGGATGGACACTGAAGCTTTCTTT
TRBV5-4,TRBJ2-7,-,TRBD2,CASSLEGGLAGAYEQYF,TGTGCCAGCAGCTTGGAAGGGGGACTAGCGGGCGCTTACGAGCAGTACTTC
TRBV11-2,TRBJ1-2,-,-,CASSLPSTQRGGYTF,TGTGCCAGCAGCTTACCCAGTACACAGCGGGGAGGCTACACCTTC
TRBV6-5,TRBJ1-2,-,-,CASSTGPGYGYTF,TGTGCCAGCAGTACAGGGCCAGGCTATGGCTACACCTTC
TRBV27,TRBJ1-1,-,-,CASSLSGATEAFF,TGTGCCAGCAGTTTAAGTGGGGCCACTGAAGCTTTCTTT
TRBV5-4,TRBJ1-6,few,-,CASSLGNSPLHF,TGTGCCAGCAGCTTGGGCAATTCACCCCTCCACTTT
TRBV5-6,TRBJ1-5,-,-,CASSQHRGNQPQHF,TGTGCCAGCAGCCAACATCGAGGCAATCAGCCCCAGCATTTT